The rows below give T cell receptor beta chains drawn from one sample of a study of response to subunit inactivated influenza vaccine. TCRdb re-derived calls from the RT-PCR reads in MiXCR, one entry per CDR3 protein. Here the sample spans about 500,000 distinct CDR3 sequences, approximately 7.8% being singletons. The source was PBMCs from blood, collected around 25 months after vaccination. These receptors all come from a man between 45 and 75 years old who received an inactivated influenza vaccine. Each CDR3 is given with its conserved first and last residue. The order of the fields is CDR3 protein, CDR3 DNA, clone size, J gene, V gene, D gene. The D gene is left open where the match is weak. Not all rows give a size; the values are once, few, many and, for expanded clones, a class.

CASSLRGFERGSYEQYF TGTGCCAGCAGTTTAAGGGGTTTCGAGCGGGGCTCCTACGAGCAGTACTTC . TRBJ2-7 TRBV12-3/TRBV12-4 TRBD2
CSASSGIDYEQYF TGCAGTGCTAGCTCCGGGATAGACTACGAGCAGTACTTC many TRBJ2-7 TRBV20-1 .
CASSPRLAGGPAFQYF TGTGCCAGCAGCCCCCGACTAGCGGGAGGGCCGGCGTTTCAGTACTTC few TRBJ2-4 TRBV7-2 TRBD2
CASSLGLGKDTQYF TGTGCCAGCAGCTTAGGGCTAGGCAAAGATACGCAGTATTTT few TRBJ2-3 TRBV11-1 .
CSVGEGQFNQPQHF TGCAGCGTTGGGGAGGGACAGTTCAATCAGCCCCAGCATTTT few TRBJ1-5 TRBV29-1 TRBD1
CASRGGRLGADTQYF TGTGCCAGCAGGGGGGGACGGCTGGGGGCAGATACGCAGTATTTT . TRBJ2-3 TRBV2 .
CASSLRQENTGELFF TGTGCCAGCAGCTTACGTCAGGAAAACACCGGGGAGCTGTTTTTT many TRBJ2-2 TRBV7-9 .
CASSPRDSPYEQYF TGTGCCAGCAGCCCCCGGGACAGCCCCTACGAGCAGTACTTC many TRBJ2-7 TRBV9 TRBD1
CSVEMGTGEQYF TGCAGCGTTGAAATGGGGACCGGCGAGCAGTACTTC few TRBJ2-7 TRBV29-1 .
CASSATRNNSPLHF TGTGCCAGCAGCGCAACTCGGAATAATTCACCCCTCCACTTT few TRBJ1-6 TRBV7-2 .
CASSSGTGGVYEQYF TGTGCCAGCAGCTCCGGGACAGGGGGTGTCTACGAGCAGTACTTC many TRBJ2-7 TRBV7-2 TRBD1
CASSPSRDGADGYTF TGTGCCAGCTCACCAAGCAGGGACGGCGCGGATGGCTACACCTTC . TRBJ1-2 TRBV18 .
CASTRRDVNQPQHF TGTGCCAGTACCAGAAGGGACGTAAATCAGCCCCAGCATTTT . TRBJ1-5 TRBV19 .
CASSFGTVTEAFF TGTGCCAGCAGCTTCGGGACAGTCACTGAAGCTTTCTTT . TRBJ1-1 TRBV9 TRBD1
CASSTAGAASYEQYF TGCGCCAGCAGCACCGCTGGAGCGGCCTCCTACGAGCAGTACTTC . TRBJ2-7 TRBV5-1 .
CASRNRDSFETQYF TGTGCCAGCAGAAACCGGGACAGTTTTGAGACCCAGTACTTC few TRBJ2-5 TRBV7-8 TRBD1
CASSRSGVSGAEAFF TGTGCCAGCAGCCGAAGTGGCGTGTCCGGGGCTGAAGCTTTCTTT few TRBJ1-1 TRBV2 .
CASSRLAGEETQYF TGTGCCAGCAGTCGACTAGCGGGAGAGGAGACCCAGTACTTC many TRBJ2-5 TRBV6-2/TRBV6-3 TRBD2
CASSYRQGSGELFF TGTGCCAGCAGTTACCGACAGGGATCCGGGGAGCTGTTTTTT few TRBJ2-2 TRBV6-5 TRBD1
CASSHLAGARNEQFF TGTGCCAGCAGCCACCTAGCGGGAGCGCGCAATGAGCAGTTCTTC many TRBJ2-1 TRBV3-1 TRBD2
CASSQFLGSDTQYF TGTGCCAGCAGCCAATTTCTGGGGTCAGATACGCAGTATTTT . TRBJ2-3 TRBV14 .
CASRQRPQETQYF TGCGCCAGCCGTCAGAGACCCCAAGAGACCCAGTACTTC . TRBJ2-5 TRBV5-1 .
CATSDLRGTGELFF TGTGCCACCAGTGATTTGCGGGGAACCGGGGAGCTGTTTTTT . TRBJ2-2 TRBV24-1 .
CASSQQGDTYNEQFF TGTGCCAGCAGCCAACAGGGGGATACCTACAATGAGCAGTTCTTC many TRBJ2-1 TRBV4-2 TRBD1